Presented here are 5 T cell receptor beta chains from one specimen sequenced in a study of T cells in Graves' hyperthyroidism and ophthalmopathy. Amplification of TCR beta CDR3 regions used RNA as the template. The HTBI set primed first-round TCR CDR3 RT-PCR. From the multiplex PCR reads, TCRdb called clonotypes with MiXCR, one entry per CDR3 protein. Of 550,000 to 700,000 distinct CDR3 sequences listed, around 15% are singletons. Input material: blood. Receptors originate from a woman aged 40 to 55 with Graves' ophthalmopathy.

This clonotype turned up a few times. This sequence joins TRBV28 and TRBJ2-5, with 11 bases that match TRBD2. J gave up 5 bases and V 1 base, and 9 bases lay outside the gene matches. The CDR3 is 17 amino acids. Looked up from germline, CDR1 is MDHEN and CDR2 is SYDVKM. The CDR3 nucleotides read TGTGCCAGCAGTTTATTAGGGCTAGCGGGAGGTGTTGAGACCCAGTACTTC. This encodes CASSLLGLAGGVETQYF.

This clonotype was observed at least ten times. The chain combines TRBV7-2 with TRBJ2-7; unclear D gene. Germline V CDR1 and CDR2: SGHTA, FQGNSA. V gave up 2 bases and J gave up 2 bases, with 10 bases separating them. The length of the CDR3 is 14 residues. The CDR3 spells CASSLRIDPYEQYF. CDR3 in DNA: TGTGCCAGCAGCTTAAGGATCGATCCCTACGAGCAGTACTTC.

The V call is TRBV20-1, the J call TRBJ2-7, with D perhaps assigned TRBD1 or TRBD2 (5 bases each). V lost 6 bases, J lost 3 bases, and 15 bases lay in between. Germline-derived CDR1 and CDR2 are DFQATT and SNEGSKA (reference sequence). CDR3 length: 13 amino acids. The DNA of the CDR3 is TGCAGTGCCCCGGGATTGGGGGTCTACGAGCAGTACTTC. It translates to CSAPGLGVYEQYF.

This clonotype was counted a few times. Here the CDR3 reads CASSRVGGTYEQYF. The CDR3 region has the DNA TGTGCCAGCAGCCGCGTAGGGGGGACCTACGAGCAGTACTTC. This chain connects TRBV5-5 to TRBJ2-7, with D perhaps TRBD1 or TRBD2 (6 bases each). Germline values: CDR1 SGHKS, CDR2 YYEKEE (reference sequence). V dropped 4 bases and J dropped 2 bases, with 13 bases sitting between them. The CDR3 consists of 14 residues.

J is TRBJ2-7 and V is TRBV6-2 or TRBV6-3; D is perhaps TRBD1 or TRBD2 (5 bases each). V was pared by 6 bases and J by 3 bases, with 15 bases between. This CDR3 comprises 14 residues. CDR1 and CDR2 from the germline V gene are MNHEY and SVGEGT. The DNA of the CDR3 is TGTGCCAGCAGAACTTGGGGACCTCACTACGAGCAGTACTTC. This sequence encodes CASRTWGPHYEQYF.